Presented here are 6 T cell receptor beta chains from one specimen sequenced in a study of T cell changes during pregnancy in multiple sclerosis. Clones were read by immunoSEQ multiplex PCR, and TCRdb kept only the in-frame ones, dropping some. The top ten clones hold 1.3% of a sample with more than 55,000 clones, roughly 91% of them seen once. Sequenced material: peripheral blood, taken in the second trimester of pregnancy. These receptor sequences come from a female donor with multiple sclerosis, enrolled in a pregnancy study.

V is TRBV7-2 and J is TRBJ1-6, with D possibly matching TRBD1 (6 bases). V was shortened by 4 bases and J by 8 bases, with 9 bases between the two germline ends. This CDR3 has 13 residues. Germline CDR1 and CDR2: SGHTA and FQGNSA. CDR3 amino acids: CASSYHRDSPLHF. The DNA of the CDR3 is TGTGCCAGCAGCTATCACAGGGATTCACCCCTCCACTTT.

CDR3 coding DNA: TGTGCCAGCAGCGTAGGGTTAAGGCTAGCGGGGGGCGATGAGCAGTTCTTC. Protein sequence: CASSVGLRLAGGDEQFF. This chain uses TRBV9 with TRBJ2-1; 11 bases match TRBD2. The CDR3 has 17 amino acids. Trimming removed 0 bases from V and 8 bases from J; junction bases left unmatched: 10. Germline lookup yields CDR1 SGDLS and CDR2 YYNGEE.

The chain carries TRBV9 and TRBJ2-2; 7 bases align to TRBD1. Germline V gene sequence: CDR1 SGDLS, CDR2 YYNGEE. CDR3 length: 16 amino acids. J was trimmed by 2 bases and V by 4 bases; bases with no gene match: 8. The CDR3 region has the DNA TGTGCCAGCAGCCGAACCGGGACAGAAAACACCGGGGAGCTGTTTTTT. It translates to CASSRTGTENTGELFF. The variable domain in full, completed from reference TRBV9 and TRBJ2-2, reads DSGVTQTPKHLITATGQRVTLRCSPRSGDLSVYWYQQSLDQGLQFLIQYYNGEERAKGNILERFSAQQFPDLHSELNLSSLELGDSALYFCASSRTGTENTGELFFGEGSRLTVL.

V usage is TRBV5-5 and J usage is TRBJ2-7, with TRBD1 as a possible D gene (6 bases). From germline, CDR1 is SGHKS and CDR2 YYEKEE (reference sequence). V lost 4 bases and J 4 bases, leaving 18 bases between the germline ends. The CDR3 length is 15 residues. CDR3 coding DNA: TGTGCCAGCAGCCCTATGGAACAGGGATTTTACGAGCAGTACTTC. This encodes CASSPMEQGFYEQYF.

The chain employs TRBV7-9 and TRBJ2-7; 8 bases map to TRBD2. J lost 6 bases, V lost 5 bases, and 9 bases had no gene match. CDR1 is SEHNR and CDR2 is FQNEAQ in the germline V gene (reference sequence). This CDR3 region has 14 residues. For the CDR3, the DNA is TGTGCCAGCAGCCCTCCGGGAGGGGAGGGCGAGCAGTACTTC. Translated, it gives CASSPPGGEGEQYF.

The V call is TRBV2, the J call TRBJ1-3; D is possibly TRBD1 (6 bases). The germline CDR1 and CDR2 sequences are SNHLY and FYNNEI. This CDR3 has 14 residues. The V and J ends lost 11 bases and 0 bases respectively, with 14 bases between them. The CDR3 loop reads CAVGQPYSGNTIYF. The CDR3 DNA follows: TGTGCCGTAGGACAGCCCTACTCTGGAAACACCATATATTTT.